Given below is one TCR beta chain in context. The antigen is undetermined. The data were taken from a study of vaccination effects on CD4 cells after COVID-19. Study-level information: Two-dose vaccination with either BNT162b2 or mRNA-1273 was given to the participants. Study-wide findings and caveats: Few convalescent patients were included, and no early post-infection timepoints were sampled. Only 1 of 255 vaccine-induced clones from healthy vaccinees cross-reacted with common cold coronaviruses.

This table comes from immunoSEQ multiplex PCR, and its TCRdb copy is limited to in-frame clones, with some not included. Among approximately 21,000 clones listed, almost 70% were seen once. With the ViraFEST assay, the study expanded antigen-specific CD4+ T cells using viral peptide pools, then sequenced them. Cells that had been cultured for 10 days were the source of isolated CD4+ T cells. Vaccinated participants had no history of SARS-CoV-2 infection and tested negative for nucleocapsid antibodies. The authors replaced half the medium with IL-2 medium on days 3 and 7. Trimming shortened V by 7 bases and J by 8 bases, and 14 bases separated the two germline ends. In germline, CDR1 is SNHLY, CDR2 FYNNEI. This CDR3 spans 12 amino acids.

Sequencing was performed on CD4+ T cells from PBMCs cultured with HCoV-NL63 spike peptides, taken before COVID-19 vaccination. This TCR came from a human donor who received a COVID-19 vaccine. The J gene is TRBJ1-2, the V gene TRBV2, with D unresolved. The CDR3 DNA reads as TGTGCCAGCACCCCGCGGGCGGGAGGCTACACCTTC. Its protein is CASTPRAGGYTF.